These 17 T cell receptor beta chains were sequenced from one sample in a study of T cells in Graves' hyperthyroidism and ophthalmopathy. Authors of the study amplified TCR beta CDR3 regions from RNA transcripts. Initially, a first-round RT-PCR of the TCR CDR3 employed the HTBI primer set. TCRdb re-analysed the multiplex PCR reads in MiXCR, keeping a single row per CDR3 protein. The sample has around 620,000 distinct CDR3 sequences, roughly 16% seen once. Sequencing used blood. These receptors were obtained from a woman aged 25-40 years with Graves' hyperthyroidism.

In regard to this clonotype: Just one base apart from a much larger clone, this may be a read error. The chain links TRBV7-2 to TRBJ2-1; no reliable D call. CDR1 SGHTA and CDR2 FQGNSA come from the germline V gene. With 3 bases removed from V and 4 bases from J, the gap between germline ends came to 13 bases. The CDR3 runs 15 residues. This CDR3 is CASSLGGEEYNEQFF. The CDR3 DNA sequence: TGTGCCAGCAGCTTGGGCGGAGAGGAGTACAATGAGCAGTTCTTC. The full variable domain, rest sourced from reference TRBV7-2 and TRBJ2-1, is GAGVSQSPSNKVTEKGKDVELRCDPISGHTALYWYRQSLGQGLEFLIYFQGNSAPDKSGLPSDRFSAERTGGSVSTLTIQRTQQEDSAVYLCASSLGGEEYNEQFFGPGTRLTVL.

The chain combines TRBV5-1 with TRBJ1-1, with TRBD1 identical over 7 bases. The V segment lost 4 bases and the J segment 4 bases; nucleotides outside the gene matches: 4. CDR3 size: 13 residues. The germline CDR1 and CDR2 sequences are SGHRS and YFSETQ. CDR3 sequence: CASSRGQVTEAFF. The DNA of the CDR3 is TGCGCCAGCAGCCGAGGACAGGTCACTGAAGCTTTCTTT. Full variable domain (rest looked up from reference TRBV5-1 and TRBJ1-1): KAGVTQTPRYLIKTRGQQVTLSCSPISGHRSVSWYQQTPGQGLQFLFEYFSETQRNKGNFPGRFSGRQFSNSRSEMNVSTLELGDSALYLCASSRGQVTEAFFGQGTRLTVV.

V and J are TRBV6-2 or TRBV6-3 and TRBJ2-1; D is perhaps TRBD2 (6 bases). The germline V and J ends were trimmed by 5 bases and 0 bases, with 29 bases remaining between them. There are 21 residues in the CDR3. CDR1 MNHEY and CDR2 SVGEGT come from the germline V gene. CDR3 amino acids: CASSNQLGGPFKASSYNEQFF. The CDR3 DNA follows: TGTGCCAGCAGTAACCAACTAGGAGGGCCTTTTAAAGCGAGCTCCTACAATGAGCAGTTCTTC.

The V and J genes are TRBV19 and TRBJ1-5; D not resolved. CDR1 is LNHDA, CDR2 SQIVND, per germline (reference sequence). This CDR3 has 14 amino acids. Trimming removed 2 bases from V and 7 bases from J, with 12 bases in between. This CDR3 reads CASSILPGSQPQHF. The CDR3 region has the DNA TGTGCCAGTAGTATATTACCGGGGTCCCAGCCCCAGCATTTT.

This clonotype was counted a few times. The chain combines TRBV2 with TRBJ2-3; the D gene could be TRBD1 or TRBD2 (5 bases each). Trimming removed 8 bases at V and 0 bases at J, with 18 bases between. Germline V lookup: CDR1 SNHLY, CDR2 FYNNEI. The CDR3 totals 16 residues. In nucleotides, the CDR3 is TGTGCCAGCCGGACTTGGGACGCGGCTAGCACAGATACGCAGTATTTT. This translates into CASRTWDAASTDTQYF.

This clonotype was detected many times. The chain carries TRBV2 and TRBJ1-6, with D unclear. Trimming left V 3 bases short and J 0 bases short, with 9 bases between. The CDR3 has 16 amino acids. Germline lookup yields CDR1 SNHLY and CDR2 FYNNEI. This CDR3 is CASSEGGSSYNSPLHF. The CDR3 DNA reads TGTGCCAGCAGTGAGGGTGGGAGCTCCTATAATTCACCCCTCCACTTT.

This clonotype appeared many times. The J gene is TRBJ1-5, the V gene TRBV28; a possible D gene is TRBD1 (5 bases). Germline V CDR1 and CDR2: MDHEN, SYDVKM. The V end lost 5 bases, the J end lost 2 bases, and 13 bases lay between the germline ends. CDR3 length: 15 amino acids. CDR3 sequence reads: CASSPQVFGNQPQHF. In nucleotides, the CDR3 is TGTGCCAGCAGTCCACAGGTATTTGGCAATCAGCCCCAGCATTTT. Full variable domain (outside the CDR3, taken from reference TRBV28 and TRBJ1-5): DVKVTQSSRYLVKRTGEKVFLECVQDMDHENMFWYRQDPGLGLRLIYFSYDVKMKEKGDIPEGYSVSREKKERFSLILESASTNQTSMYLCASSPQVFGNQPQHFGDGTRLSIL.

This clonotype has a count of ten or more. The chain couples TRBV11-2 to TRBJ1-4; possible D gene TRBD1, 6 bases. Trimming pared 7 bases from V and 0 bases from J, leaving 12 bases between. The CDR3 has 15 amino acids. The germline V gene has CDR1 SGHAT and CDR2 FQNNGV. CDR3 DNA: TGTGCCAGCACCCAGGGGAGCGCAACTAATGAAAAACTGTTTTTT. Its translation is CASTQGSATNEKLFF.

The rearrangement links TRBV20-1 to TRBJ2-3; TRBD2 matches at 7 bases. The CDR3 has 17 residues. Losses at the gene ends were 3 bases for V and 4 bases for J; bases not matched to a gene: 16. The germline gives CDR1 DFQATT, CDR2 SNEGSKA (reference sequence). In DNA, the CDR3 is TGCAGTGCTAGCCATAAATGGGGGAGGGCCGAGGCAGATACGCAGTATTTT. Translating gives CSASHKWGRAEADTQYF.

This clonotype was seen more than once but under ten times. The chain uses TRBV7-3 and TRBJ2-5; 8 bases agree with TRBD2. Germline V gene data show CDR1 as SGHTA and CDR2 as FQGTGA. The CDR3 has 16 residues. V was clipped by 2 bases and J by 3 bases; unmatched bases: 8. The chain's CDR3 is CASSLSSGGGEETQYF. CDR3 sequence (DNA): TGTGCCAGCAGCTTATCTTCCGGGGGGGGAGAAGAGACCCAGTACTTC.

The chain couples TRBV6-1 to TRBJ2-3; TRBD2 matches at 12 bases. V trimming: 7 bases; J trimming: 1 base; junction bases outside the gene matches: 9. Germline CDR1 MNHNS, CDR2 SASEGT. This CDR3 has 17 amino acids. CDR3 protein: CASIPSGRAGGTDTQYF. Here the CDR3 DNA reads TGTGCCAGCATCCCTAGCGGGAGGGCCGGGGGCACAGATACGCAGTATTTT.

This rearrangement joins TRBV9 to TRBJ2-1; TRBD2 might be the D (6 bases). The CDR3 loop spans 14 amino acids. The germline V gene encodes CDR1 SGDLS and CDR2 YYNGEE. V lost 4 bases, J lost 3 bases, and 11 bases lay in between. CDR3 residues: CASSPASDYNEQFF. The CDR3 region has the DNA TGTGCCAGCAGCCCGGCTAGCGACTACAATGAGCAGTTCTTC.

At least ten counts were recorded for this clonotype. V is TRBV12-3 or TRBV12-4 and J is TRBJ2-5; TRBD1 agrees at 10 bases. V shed 6 bases and J 4 bases; nucleotides not matched to a gene: 5. CDR3 length: 14 amino acids. The CDR3 nucleotides read TGTGCCAGCAGCCGGGGACAGGGGCGAGAGACCCAGTACTTC. Its protein is CASSRGQGRETQYF.

This clonotype was seen only a few times. CDR3 sequence reads: CASSLPHAYEQYF. The CDR3 nucleotides are TGTGCCAGCAGTCTCCCCCACGCCTACGAGCAGTACTTC. The rearrangement uses TRBV27 and TRBJ2-7; D remains unclear. The CDR3 has 13 residues. Per the germline V gene, CDR1 is MNHEY and CDR2 is SMNVEV (reference sequence). The germline V and J ends were trimmed by 5 bases and 2 bases, with 10 bases remaining between them.

This clonotype has just a few counts. This chain uses TRBV2 with TRBJ2-2; D is perhaps TRBD1 (6 bases). V dropped 7 bases and J dropped 5 bases, with 20 bases sitting between them. Germline V gives CDR1 SNHLY, CDR2 FYNNEI. The CDR3 sequence is 16 residues long. The CDR3 bases are TGTGCCAGCACCGCCAGCCCGGGACAACTAACCGGGGAGCTGTTTTTT. Translated, it gives CASTASPGQLTGELFF.

This clonotype was seen at least ten times. This chain links TRBV20-1 with TRBJ2-1; D is ambiguous. CDR3 length: 12 amino acids. The V gene's germline CDR1 is DFQATT and CDR2 SNEGSKA (reference sequence). The V and J ends lost 0 bases and 7 bases respectively, with 7 bases between them. For the CDR3, the DNA is TGCAGTGCTAGAGAACTTTTAAATGAGCAGTTCTTC. This gives the protein CSARELLNEQFF.

V usage is TRBV6-5 and J usage is TRBJ2-7, with TRBD2 matching over 12 bases. The ends lost 3 bases at V and 1 base at J; junction bases unmatched: 19. Germline loops: CDR1 MNHEY, CDR2 SVGAGI. This CDR3 is built from 21 residues. This chain's CDR3 is CASSYPPPTSGSLQASYEQYF. CDR3 DNA sequence: TGTGCCAGCAGTTATCCCCCTCCGACTAGCGGGAGCCTCCAAGCTTCCTACGAGCAGTACTTC.